These 31 T cell receptor beta chains originate from one sample sequenced in a study of OX40 agonist ivuxolimab in advanced cancers. Assay: immunoSEQ multiplex PCR; the TCRdb copy retains only in-frame clones and omits some. Among about 46,000 clones listed, approximately 88% were seen once. This sample comprised CD4+ or CD8+ T cells sorted from blood, obtained in a trial of the OX40 agonist ivuxolimab. The receptors derive from an adult with an advanced solid tumor such as melanoma, head and neck, liver or kidney cancer.

The J gene is TRBJ2-7, the V gene TRBV7-2, with a tentative D call TRBD1 (6 bases). The CDR3 extends over 14 amino acids. The V gene lost 3 bases and the J gene lost 6 bases, with 15 bases spanning the gap. Germline CDR1 is SGHTA and CDR2 is FQGNSA. CDR3 DNA sequence: TGTGCCAGCAGCTTGACCCGGACAGCGTCCGAGCAGTACTTC. Its translation: CASSLTRTASEQYF.

The CDR3 coding sequence is TGTGCCAGCAGCTTAGGGGACATCTACGAGCAGTACTTC. Its translation is CASSLGDIYEQYF. This sequence joins TRBV11-3 and TRBJ2-7; weak D call: TRBD1 (6 bases). This CDR3 is built from 13 residues. Germline V CDR1 and CDR2: SGHNT, YENEEA. V was trimmed by 1 base and J by 3 bases, leaving 7 bases between them. The variable domain in full, completed from reference TRBV11-3 and TRBJ2-7, reads EAGVVQSPRYKIIEKKQPVAFWCNPISGHNTLYWYLQNLGQGPELLIRYENEEAVDDSQLPKDRFSAERLKGVDSTLKIQPAELGDSAVYLCASSLGDIYEQYFGPGTRLTVT.

The chain has TRBV7-8 and TRBJ2-2; the D gene could be TRBD1 or TRBD2 (5 bases each). Germline-derived CDR1 and CDR2 are SGHVS and FQNEAQ. The CDR3 totals 16 residues. Trimming cost V 2 bases and J 3 bases, with 13 bases left between them. In DNA, the CDR3 is TGTGCCAGCAGCTTAAATAGGGGAGTAGACACCGGGGAGCTGTTTTTT. It is translated as CASSLNRGVDTGELFF.

The DNA for the CDR3 is TGTGCCAGCAGCGTAACCGGGGGGCCTCACTACGAGCAGTACTTC. This codes for CASSVTGGPHYEQYF. The chain recombines TRBV9 with TRBJ2-7; maybe TRBD2 (7 bases). CDR1 SGDLS and CDR2 YYNGEE come from the germline V gene. The CDR3 consists of 15 residues. Trimming shortened V by 1 base and J by 3 bases, and 14 bases separated the two germline ends.

The chain links TRBV6-5 to TRBJ2-7, with 9 bases matching TRBD1. Losses at the gene ends were 6 bases for V and 1 base for J; bases not matched to a gene: 4. This CDR3 has 14 amino acids. Germline CDR1 and CDR2: MNHEY and SVGAGI. This chain's CDR3 is CASRGTGSSYEQYF. In nucleotides, the CDR3 is TGTGCCAGCAGAGGGACAGGGTCGTCCTACGAGCAGTACTTC.

The V and J genes are TRBV6-6 and TRBJ2-3; no definite D call. V was shortened by 5 bases and J by 6 bases, with 12 bases between the two germline ends. CDR1 and CDR2 from the germline V gene are MNHNY and SVGAGI (reference sequence). The length of the CDR3 is 13 residues. The CDR3 nucleotides are TGTGCCAGCAGTAAGGGTGGCGTTGATACGCAGTATTTT. It specifies CASSKGGVDTQYF.

The rearrangement joins TRBV9 to TRBJ1-3; TRBD1 is a possible D gene (5 bases). In germline, CDR1 is SGDLS, CDR2 YYNGEE. This CDR3 region has 14 residues. Trimming cost V 1 base and J 0 bases, with 5 bases left between them. CDR3 protein: CASSVQGSGNTIYF. The CDR3 nucleotides read TGTGCCAGCAGCGTACAGGGCTCTGGAAACACCATATATTTT.

The chain carries TRBV5-1 and TRBJ2-2; D may match TRBD1 or TRBD2 (5 bases each). Germline values: CDR1 SGHRS, CDR2 YFSETQ. The CDR3 is made up of 15 amino acids. Deletions cut 5 bases from V and 4 bases from J, with 15 bases between. The CDR3 bases are TGCGCCAGCAGTTCCGAGGGGCCGTTCACCGGGGAGCTGTTTTTT. Amino acid sequence: CASSSEGPFTGELFF.

This clone was counted a few times. This specimen includes other DNA sequences encoding the same CDR3. Here the CDR3 reads CASSLEGSEAFF. CDR3 sequence (DNA): TGCGCCAGCAGCTTGGAGGGCAGCGAAGCTTTCTTT. The V gene is TRBV5-1, the J gene TRBJ1-1, with unresolved D. CDR3 length: 12 residues. V was cut by 0 bases and J by 8 bases, with 8 bases left in between. Germline CDR1 and CDR2: SGHRS and YFSETQ.

This clone has only a few counts. The chain uses TRBV6-5 and TRBJ2-2; D is undetermined. With 6 bases removed from V and 4 bases from J, the gap between germline ends came to 15 bases. Germline V gives CDR1 MNHEY, CDR2 SVGAGI. There are 15 residues in the CDR3. CDR3 loop: CASSPHKGSTGELFF. In DNA, the CDR3 is TGTGCCAGCAGCCCCCACAAGGGTAGCACCGGGGAGCTGTTTTTT.

This CDR3 reads CASSPNRGLAEAFF. The CDR3 coding sequence is TGTGCCAGCTCACCTAACAGGGGGTTAGCTGAAGCTTTCTTT. V usage is TRBV18 and J usage is TRBJ1-1, with 8 positions matching TRBD1. Germline values: CDR1 KGHSH, CDR2 LQKENI. This CDR3 is 14 amino acids long. J lost 6 bases, V lost 3 bases, and 6 bases had no gene match.

This clone has only a few counts. The rearrangement joins TRBV28 to TRBJ1-2; 7 positions agree with TRBD1. The CDR3 runs to 13 residues. Germline V gene sequence: CDR1 MDHEN, CDR2 SYDVKM. J lost 4 bases, V lost 6 bases, and 5 bases had no gene match. The CDR3 DNA follows: TGTGCCAGCAGATTGACAGGGTCCTATGGCTACACCTTC. Translation: CASRLTGSYGYTF.

The V and J genes are TRBV15 and TRBJ1-2, with unresolved D. V lost 0 bases to trimming and J lost 5 bases, with 10 bases between them. CDR1 LNHNV and CDR2 YYDKDF come from the germline V gene (reference sequence). There are 14 residues in the CDR3. The CDR3 here is CATSRDSYLYGYTF. The CDR3 nucleotides read TGTGCCACCAGCAGAGACAGCTATCTATATGGCTACACCTTC.

The chain joins TRBV5-6 to TRBJ2-1; unclear D gene. The V gene lost 3 bases and the J gene lost 5 bases, with 6 bases spanning the gap. From germline, CDR1 is SGHDT and CDR2 YYEEEE. The CDR3 contains 12 residues. CDR3 loop: CASSYDHNEQFF. The DNA of the CDR3 is TGTGCCAGCAGCTACGACCACAATGAGCAGTTCTTC.

The rearrangement uses TRBV25-1 and TRBJ2-3, with D uncertain. Per germline, CDR1 MGHDK and CDR2 SYGVNS. V dropped 2 bases and J dropped 2 bases, with 11 bases sitting between them. The CDR3 spans 15 residues. CDR3 sequence: CASSEGSWATDTQYF. The DNA of the CDR3 is TGTGCCAGCAGTGAAGGATCCTGGGCCACAGATACGCAGTATTTT.

The chain links TRBV9 to TRBJ2-1; either TRBD1 or TRBD2 may supply D (5 bases each). The CDR3 loop spans 13 amino acids. With 5 bases removed from V and 4 bases from J, the gap between germline ends came to 10 bases. Germline CDR1 and CDR2: SGDLS and YYNGEE. The CDR3 nucleotides read TGTGCCAGCAGTAGGTGGGGGTACAATGAGCAGTTCTTC. Protein sequence: CASSRWGYNEQFF.

The chain joins TRBV9 to TRBJ2-1; TRBD1 agrees at 9 bases. The CDR3 is 12 amino acids. Germline V gene lookup returns CDR1 SGDLS and CDR2 YYNGEE. V was clipped by 7 bases and J by 9 bases; unmatched bases: 5. The CDR3 spells CASRDRESEQFF. CDR3 sequence (DNA): TGTGCCAGCCGGGACAGGGAGAGTGAGCAGTTCTTC. The complete variable domain, with remaining parts taken from reference TRBV9 and TRBJ2-1, reads DSGVTQTPKHLITATGQRVTLRCSPRSGDLSVYWYQQSLDQGLQFLIQYYNGEERAKGNILERFSAQQFPDLHSELNLSSLELGDSALYFCASRDRESEQFFGPGTRLTVL.

J is TRBJ1-5 and V is TRBV28; TRBD1 matches 7 bases. This CDR3 is 16 amino acids long. Germline V gene lookup returns CDR1 MDHEN and CDR2 SYDVKM. Germline trimming cut 1 base from V and 1 base from J; bases unmatched to any gene: 4. In DNA, the CDR3 is TGTGCCAGCAGTTTATCCGTGGACAGGAGCAATCAGCCCCAGCATTTT. It specifies CASSLSVDRSNQPQHF.

The genes are TRBV7-6 and TRBJ2-3, with 9 bases that match TRBD2. V was clipped by 8 bases and J by 4 bases; unmatched bases: 7. The CDR3 has 14 residues. Germline loops: CDR1 SGHVS, CDR2 FNYEAQ. The CDR3 loop is CASSERGAPDTQYF. The CDR3 DNA reads TGTGCCAGCTCTGAGCGGGGGGCACCAGATACGCAGTATTTT. Supplemented by reference TRBV7-6 and TRBJ2-3, the full variable domain reads GAGVSQSPRYKVTKRGQDVALRCDPISGHVSLYWYRQALGQGPEFLTYFNYEAQQDKSGLPNDRFSAERPEGSISTLTIQRTEQRDSAMYRCASSERGAPDTQYFGPGTRLTVL.

The rearrangement joins TRBV7-8 to TRBJ2-7, with D maybe TRBD1 (5 bases). Trimming left V 5 bases short and J 3 bases short, with 20 bases between. From germline, CDR1 is SGHVS and CDR2 FQNEAQ. The CDR3 contains 16 residues. CDR3 amino acids: CASSVRLGRTDYEQYF. For the CDR3, the DNA is TGTGCCAGCAGCGTACGGTTGGGGCGGACGGACTACGAGCAGTACTTC.

The chain uses TRBV6-5 and TRBJ2-2, with D perhaps TRBD1 (6 bases). Germline V gives CDR1 MNHEY, CDR2 SVGAGI. V lost 5 bases, J lost 5 bases, and 9 bases lay in between. The CDR3 has 13 residues. The DNA for the CDR3 is TGTGCCAGCAGTGGGGGCCTAACCGGGGAGCTGTTTTTT. This codes for CASSGGLTGELFF.

V gene TRBV19 combines with J gene TRBJ1-5, with D perhaps TRBD1 (6 bases). Germline loops: CDR1 LNHDA, CDR2 SQIVND (reference sequence). V was pared by 4 bases and J by 1 base, with 11 bases between. There are 15 residues in the CDR3. CDR3 region: CASSTLRGSNQPQHF. The CDR3, as DNA: TGTGCCAGTAGTACTCTAAGGGGGAGCAATCAGCCCCAGCATTTT.

This chain connects TRBV4-3 to TRBJ2-1, with 9 bases aligning to TRBD2. Germline V gives CDR1 LGHNA, CDR2 YSLEER. The junction had 9 bases not matched to a gene; V was cut back by 0 bases and J by 0 bases. CDR3 length: 19 amino acids. The CDR3 DNA reads TGCGCCAGCAGCCAAGATCCAGCGGGGGGCCTAAGCTCCTACAATGAGCAGTTCTTC. Protein: CASSQDPAGGLSSYNEQFF.

The genes are TRBV29-1 and TRBJ1-3; a weak D match, TRBD1 (5 bases). V lost 7 bases and J 5 bases, leaving 15 bases between the germline ends. The length of the CDR3 is 13 residues. Per germline, CDR1 SQVTM and CDR2 ANQGSEA. The CDR3 nucleotides are TGCAGCGGGCAGGACATGATACGAAACACCATATATTTT. Amino acids: CSGQDMIRNTIYF.

The rearrangement links TRBV27 to TRBJ2-3; D might be TRBD2 (5 bases). This CDR3 has 13 residues. The germline V gene has CDR1 MNHEY and CDR2 SMNVEV (reference sequence). The CDR3 DNA reads as TGTGTCTCATCTCGGGATGGCACAGATACGCAGTATTTT. Amino acids: CVSSRDGTDTQYF.

This clone showed up just once. The V and J genes are TRBV6-6 and TRBJ1-6; no firm D call. This CDR3 is 14 amino acids long. Germline CDR1 MNHNY, CDR2 SVGAGI (reference sequence). V shed 2 bases and J shed 14 bases, with 16 bases lying between them. The CDR3, as DNA: TGTGCCAGCAGTTACAGAGACGCCTACTATTCCCTCCACTTT. This codes for CASSYRDAYYSLHF.

The genes are TRBV6-6 and TRBJ2-1; D could derive from TRBD1 or TRBD2 (6 bases each). Trimming removed 1 base at V and 8 bases at J, with 18 bases between. Per germline, CDR1 MNHNY and CDR2 SVGAGI (reference sequence). The CDR3 runs to 16 residues. CDR3 residues: CASSYLDGGRIDEQFF. The CDR3, as DNA: TGTGCCAGCAGTTACTTGGATGGGGGGCGCATCGATGAGCAGTTCTTC.

The chain uses TRBV28 and TRBJ1-2; D call uncertain. CDR1 is MDHEN and CDR2 is SYDVKM in the germline V gene. The CDR3 spans 12 residues. V lost 10 bases, J lost 4 bases, and 13 bases lay in between. The CDR3, as DNA: TGTGCCACCAAGGGCGGGGTCTATGGCTACACCTTC. Protein sequence: CATKGGVYGYTF.

The J gene is TRBJ2-5, the V gene TRBV27; possibly TRBD1 for D (6 bases). This CDR3 comprises 15 residues. Per germline, CDR1 MNHEY and CDR2 SMNVEV (reference sequence). Trimming took off 2 bases at V and 0 bases at J, with 10 bases between the two ends. The CDR3 DNA follows: TGTGCCAGCAGTTTAGGGACATCGTACCAAGAGACCCAGTACTTC. Its translation is CASSLGTSYQETQYF.

This chain uses TRBV11-2 with TRBJ2-1, with D unclear. Germline lookup yields CDR1 SGHAT and CDR2 FQNNGV. V was cut by 6 bases and J by 4 bases, with 4 bases left in between. The CDR3 is 11 amino acids. This CDR3 is CASRSYNEQFF. In nucleotides, the CDR3 is TGTGCCAGCAGGTCGTACAATGAGCAGTTCTTC.

This clone was seen a handful of times. The CDR3 DNA reads TGTGCCAGCAGCCGACGGACAGGGGGCGACGAGCAGTACTTC. Its protein product is CASSRRTGGDEQYF. The chain combines TRBV14 with TRBJ2-7; TRBD1 matches at 11 bases. The CDR3 runs to 14 residues. The germline CDR1 and CDR2 sequences are SGHDN and FVKESK. V gave up 4 bases and J gave up 5 bases; unmatched junction bases: 4.